This T cell receptor (beta chain) was recovered during a study of metastatic and nonmetastatic thyroid tumors. Nobody among the patients had been given any treatment before thyroid surgery. This clone has ten or more counts. TCRdb reprocessed the PCR reads via MiXCR. The sample lists 30,000 to 35,000 clones, 25% to 30% seen once, with 7.8% in the top ten. The CDR3 runs 12 residues. Trimming took 3 bases from V and 9 from J, leaving 12 bases between them. CDR1 and CDR2 (germline): GTSNPN, SVGIG (reference sequence). The chain employs TRBV30 and TRBJ2-1; either TRBD1 or TRBD2 may fit D (5 bases each). The receptor was derived from a female donor with papillary thyroid cancer or a benign thyroid nodule (not recorded which). Some clones in this sample may be carry-over from other donors' samples. Material for sequencing was blood. As DNA, the CDR3 is TGTGCCTGGAGCTTGGGGGAAAGTGAGCAGTTCTTC. This sequence encodes CAWSLGESEQFF.